The 9 T cell receptor beta chains below come from one sample, sequenced in a study of OX40 agonist ivuxolimab in advanced cancers. This table comes from immunoSEQ multiplex PCR, and its TCRdb copy is limited to in-frame clones, with some not included. Here the sample spans approximately 89,000 clones, approximately 90% being singletons. The sequences come from CD4+ or CD8+ T cells sorted from blood, collected in a trial of the OX40 agonist ivuxolimab. Receptor source: an adult with an advanced solid tumor such as melanoma, head and neck, liver or kidney cancer.

This rearrangement joins TRBV5-5 to TRBJ2-3; TRBD2 agrees at 8 bases. V lost 3 bases and J lost 8; bases outside the gene matches: 17. CDR3 length: 17 amino acids. Germline CDR1 reads SGHKS; CDR2 reads YYEKEE (reference sequence). CDR3 in DNA: TGTGCCAGCAGCTCCGGAGGTGTCCTTAGCGGGATCGGTACGCAGTATTTT. It specifies CASSSGGVLSGIGTQYF.

CDR3 protein: CASSVGPSGNTIYF. CDR3 nucleotide sequence: TGTGCCAGCAGCGTAGGGCCCTCTGGAAACACCATATATTTT. The V gene is TRBV9, the J gene TRBJ1-3; no reliable D call. The germline CDR1 and CDR2 sequences are SGDLS and YYNGEE. Trimming took off 0 bases at V and 0 bases at J, with 4 bases between the two ends. The length of the CDR3 is 14 residues.

The rearrangement uses TRBV28 and TRBJ2-7, with D unclear. Per germline, CDR1 MDHEN and CDR2 SYDVKM. The CDR3 is made up of 14 amino acids. Trimming removed 3 bases at V and 4 bases at J, with 13 bases between. The DNA for the CDR3 is TGTGCCAGCAGTTTTGGAAATAGTGGGTACGAGCAGTACTTC. Translated: CASSFGNSGYEQYF. Drawing the rest from reference TRBV28 and TRBJ2-7, the complete variable domain is DVKVTQSSRYLVKRTGEKVFLECVQDMDHENMFWYRQDPGLGLRLIYFSYDVKMKEKGDIPEGYSVSREKKERFSLILESASTNQTSMYLCASSFGNSGYEQYFGPGTRLTVT.

J is TRBJ2-1 and V is TRBV5-1; 14 bases are shared with TRBD2. V gave up 3 bases and J gave up 2 bases; unmatched junction bases: 7. The CDR3 has 18 residues. The germline CDR1 and CDR2 sequences are SGHRS and YFSETQ. The DNA for the CDR3 is TGCGCCAGCAGCTCCCCCGGGACTAGCGGGAGACCCTACAATGAGCAGTTCTTC. Translation: CASSSPGTSGRPYNEQFF.

This chain links TRBV28 with TRBJ1-3; the D gene is possibly TRBD1 (5 bases). Trimming removed 6 bases at V and 2 bases at J, with 17 bases between. Germline CDR1 MDHEN, CDR2 SYDVKM. The CDR3 totals 16 residues. CDR3 region: CASSPPGTKAGNTIYF. CDR3 in DNA: TGTGCCAGCAGCCCCCCAGGGACGAAGGCTGGAAACACCATATATTTT.

In this sample, this clone turned up once. The rearrangement joins TRBV5-1 to TRBJ2-5; tentative D call: TRBD2 (5 bases). The CDR3 runs 13 residues. Germline CDR1 and CDR2: SGHRS and YFSETQ. The V end was cut by 7 bases, the J end by 5 bases, with 15 bases between. As DNA, the CDR3 is TGCGCCAGCGGTGGACTGTCCGAGGAGACCCAGTACTTC. It yields the protein CASGGLSEETQYF.

The chain carries TRBV7-9 and TRBJ2-5; D remains unclear. This CDR3 is built from 12 residues. V lost 3 bases and J lost 5, with 7 bases in between. Germline lookup yields CDR1 SEHNR and CDR2 FQNEAQ (reference sequence). The chain's CDR3 is CASSLLAETQYF. In nucleotides, the CDR3 is TGTGCCAGCAGCTTGCTCGCGGAGACCCAGTACTTC.

The rearrangement links TRBV5-1 to TRBJ2-7; 8 nucleotides line up with TRBD2. The germline V gene has CDR1 SGHRS and CDR2 YFSETQ. V shed 0 bases, J shed 3 bases, and the junction held 5 bases outside the gene matches. The CDR3 consists of 15 residues. CDR3 residues: CASSLGRGDVYEQYF. The DNA for the CDR3 is TGCGCCAGCAGCTTGGGGCGGGGGGACGTCTACGAGCAGTACTTC.

The gene calls are TRBV27 and TRBJ2-7; 10 bases fit TRBD1. The CDR3 runs to 14 residues. CDR1 MNHEY and CDR2 SMNVEV come from the germline V gene (reference sequence). V dropped 5 bases and J dropped 6; count of bases not matched to a gene: 7. CDR3 in DNA: TGTGCCAGCAGTCCCCGACAGGGGGCCGGCGAGCAGTACTTC. The encoded protein is CASSPRQGAGEQYF.